Included here is one T cell receptor beta chain sequence, with context. Its antigen is still unknown. This sample is drawn from a study of Ad26.COV2.S vaccination and SARS-CoV-2 variants. Overall study context: Donor was one of the participants in the Ad26.COV2.S arm of the COV1001 trial. Whole-study results and caveats: From the TCR breadth and depth analyses, total T cell responses may have been underestimated. For non-spike TCRs, breadth in vaccine recipients resembled that in placebo recipients.

Assay used: immunoSEQ multiplex PCR; TCRdb lists only in-frame clones, some missing. Of about 350,000 clones in the sample, approximately 85% were seen once. As to treatment: roughly 19 received Ad26.COV2.S at low or high dose, single or two shots; five or six received placebo; per-sample allocation not given. On day 63 after the first injection, vaccine and placebo recipients gave samples. A Boston adult aged 18-55 years was the donor. The CDR3 sequence is 15 residues long. CDR1 is SEHNR and CDR2 is FQNEAQ in the germline V gene (reference sequence). The V segment lost 5 bases and the J segment 10 bases; nucleotides outside the gene matches: 14.

V is TRBV7-9 and J is TRBJ2-1, with TRBD1 matching 7 bases. The TCR originated in a person aged 18-65 years who received the Ad26.COV2.S COVID-19 vaccine or a placebo. Source: peripheral blood, taken in a trial of Ad26.COV2.S vaccine versus placebo. The CDR3 nucleotides read TGTGCCAGCAGCCGACCCGGACAGGCCGCGCGCGAGCAGTTCTTC. This gives the protein CASSRPGQAAREQFF.